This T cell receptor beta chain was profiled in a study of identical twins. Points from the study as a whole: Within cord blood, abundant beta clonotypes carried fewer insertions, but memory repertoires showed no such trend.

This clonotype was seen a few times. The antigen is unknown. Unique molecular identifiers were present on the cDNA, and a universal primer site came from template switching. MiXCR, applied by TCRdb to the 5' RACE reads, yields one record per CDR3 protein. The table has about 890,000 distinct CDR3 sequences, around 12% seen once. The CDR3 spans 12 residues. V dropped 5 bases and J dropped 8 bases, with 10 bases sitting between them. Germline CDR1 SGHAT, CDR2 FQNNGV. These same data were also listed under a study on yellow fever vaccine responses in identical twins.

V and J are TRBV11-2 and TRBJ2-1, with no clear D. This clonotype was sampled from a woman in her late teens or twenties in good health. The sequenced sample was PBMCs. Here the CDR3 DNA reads TGTGCCAGCAGCACCCGTCGGGATGAGCAGTTCTTC. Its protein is CASSTRRDEQFF. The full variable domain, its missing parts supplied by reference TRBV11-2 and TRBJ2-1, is EAGVAQSPRYKIIEKRQSVAFWCNPISGHATLYWYQQILGQGPKLLIQFQNNGVVDDSQLPKDRFSAERLKGVDSTLKIQPAKLEDSAVYLCASSTRRDEQFFGPGTRLTVL.